The T cell receptor beta chain described here comes from a study of Ad26.COV2.S vaccination and SARS-CoV-2 variants (dated by TCRdb to 2020 to 2023). With regard to the full study: Donors in the vaccine arm were drawn from COV1001, a multicentre, randomized, double-blind, placebo-controlled phase I-IIa trial testing Ad26.COV2.S in healthy adults. Investigators remained blinded to trial group allocation during experiments and outcome assessment. Dosing of Ad26.COV2.S was intramuscular, at either 5x10^10 or 1x10^11 viral particles, delivered as one shot or as two shots spaced 56 days apart. A total of 32 samples were included in the TCR-sequenced set, comprising 19 Ad26.COV2.S vaccine recipients, 5 placebo recipients and 8 SARS-CoV-2 convalescent individuals. Participants in the trial were split at random into five groups of five each, receiving low-dose or high-dose Ad26.COV2.S once or twice, or else placebo on both occasions. The specificity and breadth of SARS-CoV-2-reactive T cell receptors after Ad26.COV2.S vaccination were assessed by TCRbeta repertoire sequencing. On the study overall, not on this receptor specifically: According to the authors, total T cell responses may have been underestimated by the TCR breadth and depth analyses. Higher spike-specific TCR breadth was observed in Ad26.COV2.S recipients than in placebo recipients (P = 0.0014). The study was not powered for comparison of responses between vaccine doses or regimens. Substantial breadth of spike-specific CD8+ and CD4+ T cell responses was reported after vaccination. Vaccine and placebo recipients had comparable non-spike TCR breadth, which fits with the vaccine containing only spike.

Comments on this clone: This clone's antigen is unknown. No base qualities exist here, and no much larger clone lies one base off it.

The CDR3 sequence holds 13 residues, the cysteine and phenylalanine included. Just the 39-base CDR3 DNA is kept, in frame starting at base 1. Cut back by 5 bases and 4 bases, the V and J ends lie 9 bases apart. Looking up the germline V gene yields CDR1 MGHDK and CDR2 SYGVNS. The treatment or condition label, as the study defines it: over 15 received Ad26.COV2.S at low or high dose, single or two shots; 5 received placebo; per-sample allocation not given. Repertoires of vaccine and placebo recipients were sequenced from samples taken on day 63 after the first injection. In Cohort 1b, 25 to 30 adults aged 18-55 years were enrolled at a single site in Boston, USA, between 29 July and 7 August 2020. As a vaccine, Ad26.COV2.S was a replication-incompetent adenovirus type 26 vector that expressed a prefusion-stabilized SARS-CoV-2 spike protein derived from the original Wuhan strain. TCRbeta CDR3 regions were sequenced with the immunoSEQ Assay. After extraction, genomic DNA underwent amplification by bias-controlled multiplex PCR, followed by high-throughput sequencing. Per the authors' processing: Collapsing and filtering of sequences were performed to quantify the absolute abundance of each unique TCRbeta CDR3 region. T cell fraction was estimated by normalizing TCRbeta template counts to usable DNA, with usable DNA measured through amplification of reference genes found in all nucleated cells. Repertoire TCRs were annotated as SARS-CoV-2-specific when V gene, CDR3 amino acid sequence and J gene were exactly matched to a known reactive TCR set. The reference SARS-CoV-2 TCR set was derived from MIRA and filtered for enrichment in COVID-19-positive ImmuneCODE repertoires, a step that removed public or cross-reactive TCRs. Drawing on the MIRA antigens, annotated TCRs were analysed further at the level of specific ORF or position within ORF. Breadth was defined as annotated unique rearrangements over total unique productive rearrangements; depth was the summed frequency of those rearrangements. Group comparisons of TCR breadth used two-sided Wilcoxon rank-sum tests. TCRdb took this table from immuneACCESS and kept in-frame rearrangements with V and J called. Such tables lack part of the clones; where checked against another copy, unresolved V genes explain under half of the gap, and the rest is unexplained. D and trimming come from the DNA, and the V and J calls and clone size come from that table. The sample table lists about 440,000 clones, roughly 91% of them with a count of one. The ten largest clones capture about 4.1% of the sample.

The rearranged segments are TRBV25-1 and TRBJ1-3; a tentative D match to TRBD1 spans 6 bases. The clonotype originates from a person between 18 and 65 years old who received the Ad26.COV2.S COVID-19 vaccine or a placebo. The starting material was peripheral blood, obtained in a trial of Ad26.COV2.S vaccine versus placebo. DNA sequence: TGTGCCAGCAGTACAGGGAGAGGAAACACCATATATTTT. This translates into CASSTGRGNTIYF.